This T cell receptor (beta chain) was retrieved from a study of cytomegalovirus exposure and HLA in healthy donors. Study at large: Most donors, roughly 77% of several hundred genotyped, fell in the Caucasian-associated ancestry cluster.

Study results and caveats: 87-base-pair reads could not separate some V segments, including TRBV6-2 and TRBV6-3. Reportedly, HLA-A and HLA-B alleles of most subjects were accurately predicted from TCR beta. In a later analysis, HLA-associated TCR beta chains were more clonally expanded than equally common others.

Both 60 Vbeta primers and 13 Jbeta primers went into the PCR. TCRdb's table, derived via immunoSEQ multiplex PCR, lists solely in-frame clones and lacks some. The sample consists of some 42,000 clones, around half of them appearing once. As regards this clone: Its specificity is not known.

Per the germline V gene, CDR1 is LGHNA and CDR2 is YNFKEQ. The CDR3 runs to 18 residues. Losses at the gene ends were 0 bases for V and 3 bases for J; bases not matched to a gene: 10. This TCR was sampled from a human donor in good health. V and J are TRBV4-2 and TRBJ2-5; 10 nucleotides agree with TRBD1. Input material: PBMCs. CDR3 in DNA: TGTGCCAGCAGCCAAGATGGGCCCCGGGACAGGGGCAAAGAGACCCAGTACTTC. Residues: CASSQDGPRDRGKETQYF.